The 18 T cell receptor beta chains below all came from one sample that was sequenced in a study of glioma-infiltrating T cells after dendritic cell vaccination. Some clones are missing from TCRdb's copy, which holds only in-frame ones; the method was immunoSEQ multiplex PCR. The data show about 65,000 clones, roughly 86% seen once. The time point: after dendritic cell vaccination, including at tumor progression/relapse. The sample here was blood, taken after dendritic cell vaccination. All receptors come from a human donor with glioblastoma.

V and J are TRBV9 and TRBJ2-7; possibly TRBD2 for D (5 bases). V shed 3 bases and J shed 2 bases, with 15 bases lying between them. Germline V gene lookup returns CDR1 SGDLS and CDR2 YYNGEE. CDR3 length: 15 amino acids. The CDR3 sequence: CASSASGSYPYEQYF. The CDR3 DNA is TGTGCCAGCAGCGCCAGCGGTAGTTACCCCTACGAGCAGTACTTC.

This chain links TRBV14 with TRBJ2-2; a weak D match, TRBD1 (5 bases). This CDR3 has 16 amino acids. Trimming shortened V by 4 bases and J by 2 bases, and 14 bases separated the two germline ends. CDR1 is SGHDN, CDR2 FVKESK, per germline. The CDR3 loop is CASSLKGPGNTGELFF. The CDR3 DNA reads TGTGCCAGCAGCCTTAAGGGGCCGGGTAACACCGGGGAGCTGTTTTTT.

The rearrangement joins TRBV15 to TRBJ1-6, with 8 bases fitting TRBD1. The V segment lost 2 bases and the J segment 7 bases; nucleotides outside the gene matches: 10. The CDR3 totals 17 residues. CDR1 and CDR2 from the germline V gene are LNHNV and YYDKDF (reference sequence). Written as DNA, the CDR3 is TGTGCCACCAGCAGATCATCCTCCGGGACAGGCAATTCACCCCTCCACTTT. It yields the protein CATSRSSSGTGNSPLHF. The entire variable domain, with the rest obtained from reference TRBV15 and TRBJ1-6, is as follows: DAMVIQNPRYQVTQFGKPVTLSCSQTLNHNVMYWYQQKSSQAPKLLFHYYDKDFNNEADTPDNFQSRRPNTSFCFLDIRSPGLGDTAMYLCATSRSSSGTGNSPLHFGNGTRLTVT.

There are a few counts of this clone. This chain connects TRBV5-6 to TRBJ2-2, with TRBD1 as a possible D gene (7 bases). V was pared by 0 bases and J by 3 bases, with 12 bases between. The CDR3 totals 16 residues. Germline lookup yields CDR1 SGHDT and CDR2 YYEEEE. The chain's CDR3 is CASSLGGRGDTGELFF. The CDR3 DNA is TGTGCCAGCAGCTTGGGAGGCAGGGGGGACACCGGGGAGCTGTTTTTT.

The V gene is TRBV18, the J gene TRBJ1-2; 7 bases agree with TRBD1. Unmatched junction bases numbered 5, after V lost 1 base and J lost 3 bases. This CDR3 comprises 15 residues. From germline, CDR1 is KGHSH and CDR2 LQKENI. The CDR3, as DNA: TGTGCCAGCTCACCACAGGGGGGACAGCACTATGGCTACACCTTC. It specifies CASSPQGGQHYGYTF.

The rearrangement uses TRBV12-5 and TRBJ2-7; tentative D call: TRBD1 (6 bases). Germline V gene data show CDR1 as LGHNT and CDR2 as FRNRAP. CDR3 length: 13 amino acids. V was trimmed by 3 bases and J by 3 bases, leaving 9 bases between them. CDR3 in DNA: TGTGCTAGTGGTTTAGGACAGTACTACGAGCAGTACTTC. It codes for CASGLGQYYEQYF.

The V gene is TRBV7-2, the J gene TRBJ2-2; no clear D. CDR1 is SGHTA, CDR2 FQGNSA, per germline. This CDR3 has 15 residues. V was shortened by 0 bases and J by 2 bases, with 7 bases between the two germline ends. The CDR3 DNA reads TGTGCCAGCAGCTTAGCTTCGGGTAACACCGGGGAGCTGTTTTTT. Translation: CASSLASGNTGELFF.

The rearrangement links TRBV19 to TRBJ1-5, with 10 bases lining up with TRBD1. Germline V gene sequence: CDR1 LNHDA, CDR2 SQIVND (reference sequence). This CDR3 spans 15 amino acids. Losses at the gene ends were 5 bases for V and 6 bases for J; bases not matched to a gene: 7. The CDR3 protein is CASSGGTGAGQPQHF. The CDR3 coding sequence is TGTGCCAGTAGTGGAGGGACAGGGGCCGGTCAGCCCCAGCATTTT.

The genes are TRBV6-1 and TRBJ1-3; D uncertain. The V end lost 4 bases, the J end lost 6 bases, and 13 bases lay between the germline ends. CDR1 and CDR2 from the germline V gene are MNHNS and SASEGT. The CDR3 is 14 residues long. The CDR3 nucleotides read TGTGCCAGCAGTGTTGGGATGGAGGTAAACACCATATATTTT. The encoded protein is CASSVGMEVNTIYF.

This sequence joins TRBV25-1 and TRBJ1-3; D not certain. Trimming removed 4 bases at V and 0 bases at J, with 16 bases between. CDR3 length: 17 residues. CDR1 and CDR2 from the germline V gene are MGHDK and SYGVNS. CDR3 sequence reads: CASSAPGSLSSGNTIYF. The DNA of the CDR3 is TGTGCCAGCAGTGCCCCAGGCTCGTTGAGCTCTGGAAACACCATATATTTT.

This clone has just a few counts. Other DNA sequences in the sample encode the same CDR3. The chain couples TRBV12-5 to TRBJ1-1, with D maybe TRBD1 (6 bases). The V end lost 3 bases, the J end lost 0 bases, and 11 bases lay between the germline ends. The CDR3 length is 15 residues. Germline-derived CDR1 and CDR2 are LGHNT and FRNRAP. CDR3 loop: CASGLHRDLNTEAFF. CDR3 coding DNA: TGTGCTAGTGGTTTACACAGGGACCTGAACACTGAAGCTTTCTTT.

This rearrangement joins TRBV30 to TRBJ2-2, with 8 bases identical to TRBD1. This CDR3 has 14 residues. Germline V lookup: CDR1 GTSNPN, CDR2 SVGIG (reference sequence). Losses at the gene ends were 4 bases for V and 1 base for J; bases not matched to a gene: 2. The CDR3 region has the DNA TGTGCCTGGATAGGGACAGGGAACACCGGGGAGCTGTTTTTT. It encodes CAWIGTGNTGELFF. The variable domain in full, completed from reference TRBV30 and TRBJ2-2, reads SQTIHQWPATLVQPVGSPLSLECTVEGTSNPNLYWYRQAAGRGLQLLFYSVGIGQISSEVPQNLSASRPQDRQFILSSKKLLLSDSGFYLCAWIGTGNTGELFFGEGSRLTVL.

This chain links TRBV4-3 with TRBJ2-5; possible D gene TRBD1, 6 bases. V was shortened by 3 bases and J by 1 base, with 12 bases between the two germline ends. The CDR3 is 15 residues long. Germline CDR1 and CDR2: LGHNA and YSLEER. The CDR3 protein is CASSHNLGGQETQYF. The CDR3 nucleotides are TGCGCCAGCAGCCATAACCTAGGGGGCCAAGAGACCCAGTACTTC.

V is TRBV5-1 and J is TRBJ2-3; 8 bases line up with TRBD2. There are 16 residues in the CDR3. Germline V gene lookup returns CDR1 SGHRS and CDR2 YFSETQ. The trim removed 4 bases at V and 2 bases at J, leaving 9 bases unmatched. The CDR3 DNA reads TGCGCCAGCAGCAACCGTATAGCGGGGCCCACAGATACGCAGTATTTT. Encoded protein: CASSNRIAGPTDTQYF.

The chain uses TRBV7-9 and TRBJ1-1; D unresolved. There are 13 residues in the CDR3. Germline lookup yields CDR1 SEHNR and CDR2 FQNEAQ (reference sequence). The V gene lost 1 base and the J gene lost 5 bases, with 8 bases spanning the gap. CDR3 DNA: TGTGCCAGCAGCTTAGGTCAGTCGACTGAAGCTTTCTTT. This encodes CASSLGQSTEAFF.

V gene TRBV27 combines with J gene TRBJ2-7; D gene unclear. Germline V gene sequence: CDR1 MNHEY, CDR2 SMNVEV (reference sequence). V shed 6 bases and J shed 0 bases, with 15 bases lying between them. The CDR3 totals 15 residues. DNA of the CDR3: TGTGCCAGCAGCTCACTCCGCGCGGACTCCTACGAGCAGTACTTC. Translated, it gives CASSSLRADSYEQYF.

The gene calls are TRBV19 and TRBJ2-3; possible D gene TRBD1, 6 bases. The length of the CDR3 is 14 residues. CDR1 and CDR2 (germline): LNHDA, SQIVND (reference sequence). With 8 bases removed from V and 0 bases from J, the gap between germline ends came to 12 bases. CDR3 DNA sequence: TGTGCCAGTCGTCGCAGGGGCAGCACAGATACGCAGTATTTT. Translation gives CASRRRGSTDTQYF.

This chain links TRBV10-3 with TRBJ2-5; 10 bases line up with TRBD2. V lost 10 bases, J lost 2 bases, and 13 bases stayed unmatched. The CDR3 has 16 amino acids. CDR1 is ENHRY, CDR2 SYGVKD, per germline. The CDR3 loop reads CATSRLAGGKQETQYF. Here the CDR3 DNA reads TGTGCCACCTCCCGCTTAGCGGGGGGCAAGCAAGAGACCCAGTACTTC.